This T cell receptor (beta chain) is drawn from a study of cytomegalovirus exposure and HLA in healthy donors. Study-wide findings and caveats: First-cohort TCR clusters tended to co-occur in the 130 or so validation repertoires, a later analysis found.

The CDR3 contains 17 residues. A word on this clone: Its antigen remains unidentified.

The table came from immunoSEQ multiplex PCR; TCRdb's copy has only in-frame clones and leaves some out. The sample includes under 300,000 clones, about 90% seen only once; the top ten take 0.3% to 0.4%. The sequenced material came from PBMCs. This sequence joins TRBV21-1 and TRBJ2-7; whether TRBD1, the table's D call, matches the DNA was not checked. TRBV21-1 is reported as a pseudogene. The origin of this receptor is a woman under 30 in good health and CMV-seronegative. The CDR3 is CASSNPGTGKIEDEQYV. CDR3 coding DNA: TGTGCCAGCAGCAATCCAGGCACAGGGAAAATTGAGGACGAGCAGTACGTC.